This TCR beta chain was sequenced for a study of T cell changes during pregnancy in multiple sclerosis. Germline trimming cut 4 bases from V and 4 bases from J; bases unmatched to any gene: 8. Germline assignment: CDR1 MNHEY and CDR2 SMNVEV (reference sequence). The CDR3 loop spans 16 amino acids. The protocol was immunoSEQ multiplex PCR, while the TCRdb copy is restricted to in-frame clones and leaves out a portion. Of about 74,000 clones listed, 80% to 90% are singletons. In this sample, this clone turned up once. The source is a female donor with multiple sclerosis, enrolled in a pregnancy study. The sample here was peripheral blood, taken before pregnancy. The chain combines TRBV27 with TRBJ2-2; 8 nucleotides line up with TRBD2. CDR3 coding DNA: TGTGCCAGCAGTTCGGCGGTAGCGGGACCCACCGGGGAGCTGTTTTTT. Its translation is CASSSAVAGPTGELFF.